The clone carrying this T cell receptor (beta chain) was counted a few times. Antigen specificity is unknown. The data stem from a study of beta chain features in type 1 diabetes. The isolated RNA, all of it, was reverse transcribed, so expressed TCRB transcripts were what got sequenced. TCRdb's copy holds only in-frame clones and misses some; the assay was immunoSEQ multiplex PCR. Of approximately 250,000 clones detected, approximately 25% appear once; the ten largest clones hold 0.012%. Study-level results: Researchers report that Type 1 diabetes patients had moderately but significantly shorter TCRB CDR3s across all four CD4+ subsets.

Trimming pared 4 bases from V and 8 bases from J, leaving 18 bases between. Germline CDR1 SGHRS, CDR2 YFSETQ. The CDR3 totals 14 residues. This clonotype was obtained from a woman between 25 and 40 years old with type 1 diabetes. The source material was naive CD4+ T cells from blood. The V call is TRBV5-1, the J call TRBJ1-2, with D perhaps TRBD1 (6 bases). CDR3 sequence: CASSVGAQLFGYTF. The CDR3 DNA sequence: TGCGCCAGCAGCGTGGGGGCCCAGCTATTCGGCTACACCTTC.